Following are 17 T cell receptor beta chains from one sample sequenced in a study of blood T cell repertoires in COVID-19. This table comes from immunoSEQ multiplex PCR, and its TCRdb copy is limited to in-frame clones, with some not included. The table shows about 100,000 clones, with approximately 86% occurring only once. The sample taken for sequencing was peripheral blood. These receptors originate from a human donor in a cohort sampled during active COVID-19.

This clone was counted a single time. Since a much larger clone is just one base distant, this may be a read error. V and J are TRBV6-5 and TRBJ2-1; weak D call: TRBD2 (6 bases). The CDR3 covers 15 residues. The germline CDR1 and CDR2 sequences are MNHEY and SVGAGI. V lost 0 bases, J lost 0 bases, and 6 bases lay in between. CDR3 nucleotide sequence: TGTGCCAGCAGTTACTCGGGGGGCTCCTACAATGAGCAGTTCTTC. Translating it yields CASSYSGGSYNEQFF.

The rearrangement joins TRBV25-1 to TRBJ2-7; 11 bases line up with TRBD2. Germline V lookup: CDR1 MGHDK, CDR2 SYGVNS. The CDR3 has 16 amino acids. V lost 4 bases, J lost 0 bases, and 5 bases stayed unmatched. This CDR3 is CASSVLAGGVSYEQYF. The CDR3 nucleotides are TGTGCCAGCAGTGTCCTAGCGGGAGGCGTCTCCTACGAGCAGTACTTC.

CDR3 in amino acids: CASSQTRETQYF. CDR3 coding DNA: TGTGCCAGCAGCCAAACGAGGGAGACCCAGTACTTC. The rearrangement joins TRBV3-1 (or the pseudogene TRBV3-2) to TRBJ2-5; no clear D. Looked up from germline, CDR1 is LGHDT and CDR2 is YNNKEL (reference sequence). The CDR3 is made up of 12 amino acids. V lost 2 bases and J lost 5, with 6 bases in between.

V is TRBV30 and J is TRBJ1-2; 7 positions agree with TRBD1. The CDR3 runs to 15 residues. The ends lost 4 bases at V and 4 bases at J; junction bases unmatched: 12. Germline CDR1 and CDR2: GTSNPN and SVGIG (reference sequence). CDR3 sequence reads: CAWIHQGQRAYGYTF. CDR3 bases: TGTGCCTGGATCCACCAGGGACAGCGAGCCTATGGCTACACCTTC.

This rearrangement joins TRBV11-2 to TRBJ2-3, with 7 bases identical to TRBD1. CDR3 length: 16 amino acids. With 5 bases clipped from V and 1 base from J, the junction kept 9 bases outside the gene matches. Germline CDR1 is SGHAT and CDR2 is FQNNGV. The CDR3, as DNA: TGTGCCAGCAGCCGAAGGGGGCTGTTTGGCACAGATACGCAGTATTTT. Protein: CASSRRGLFGTDTQYF. The full variable domain, in which reference TRBV11-2 and TRBJ2-3 provide the parts outside the CDR3, is EAGVAQSPRYKIIEKRQSVAFWCNPISGHATLYWYQQILGQGPKLLIQFQNNGVVDDSQLPKDRFSAERLKGVDSTLKIQPAKLEDSAVYLCASSRRGLFGTDTQYFGPGTRLTVL.

A few counts support this clone. The chain couples TRBV30 to TRBJ1-1; TRBD1 is a possible D gene (5 bases). This CDR3 has 12 amino acids. With 4 bases removed from V and 3 bases from J, the gap between germline ends came to 9 bases. From germline, CDR1 is GTSNPN and CDR2 SVGIG (reference sequence). CDR3 region: CAWIWGDTEAFF. The CDR3 nucleotides are TGTGCCTGGATCTGGGGGGACACTGAAGCTTTCTTT.

This clone was counted only a few times. J is TRBJ1-6 and V is TRBV2, with a weak D call TRBD1 (6 bases). Germline V gene data show CDR1 as SNHLY and CDR2 as FYNNEI. V gave up 7 bases and J gave up 13 bases, with 17 bases separating them. This CDR3 contains 13 residues. The CDR3 region is CASMDSIISPLHF. In DNA, the CDR3 is TGTGCCAGCATGGACAGCATCATTTCCCCCCTCCACTTT.

This chain connects TRBV3-1 (or the pseudogene TRBV3-2) to TRBJ2-4; 9 bases are a match to TRBD2. Germline CDR1 is LGHDT and CDR2 is YNNKEL (reference sequence). This CDR3 has 19 amino acids. V shed 4 bases, J shed 0 bases, and the junction held 13 bases outside the gene matches. CDR3 amino acids: CASSPRGLAGALAKNIQYF. In DNA, the CDR3 is TGTGCCAGCAGCCCACGGGGTTTAGCGGGAGCACTAGCCAAAAACATTCAGTACTTC.

The V gene is TRBV7-2, the J gene TRBJ2-6, with D perhaps matching TRBD2 (6 bases). V was trimmed by 1 base and J by 13 bases, leaving 14 bases between them. The length of the CDR3 is 14 residues. The V gene's germline CDR1 is SGHTA and CDR2 FQGNSA. The CDR3 spells CASSLEGGVGVLTF. CDR3 nucleotides: TGTGCCAGCAGCTTAGAGGGCGGGGTTGGAGTCCTGACTTTC.

The sample holds a few counts of this clone. V gene TRBV5-6 combines with J gene TRBJ1-5; D unclear. This CDR3 spans 15 amino acids. V was clipped by 0 bases and J by 0 bases, with 7 bases between them. The germline V gene has CDR1 SGHDT and CDR2 YYEEEE. The CDR3 DNA sequence: TGTGCCAGCAGCTTGGGTAGTGCTAGCAATCAGCCCCAGCATTTT. Translated: CASSLGSASNQPQHF.

V is TRBV6-5 and J is TRBJ1-5, with D possibly TRBD1 on 5 matching bases. CDR1 is MNHEY, CDR2 SVGAGI, per germline. The V gene lost 10 bases and the J gene lost 1 base, with 14 bases spanning the gap. CDR3 size: 14 residues. CDR3 sequence: CATMRGVSNQPQHF. The CDR3 bases are TGTGCCACCATGCGGGGGGTCAGCAATCAGCCCCAGCATTTT.

V usage is TRBV27 and J usage is TRBJ2-1; 8 bases align to TRBD1. The CDR3 is 15 amino acids. J gave up 6 bases and V 1 base, and 5 bases lay outside the gene matches. From germline, CDR1 is MNHEY and CDR2 SMNVEV (reference sequence). CDR3 DNA: TGTGCCAGCAGTTTATGGACAGGGTCCGGCAATGAGCAGTTCTTC. Translated: CASSLWTGSGNEQFF.

The gene calls are TRBV28 and TRBJ2-1; unclear D gene. The CDR3 runs 12 residues. Germline V gene lookup returns CDR1 MDHEN and CDR2 SYDVKM. Trimming cost V 2 bases and J 5 bases, with 4 bases left between them. CDR3 sequence reads: CASSLTDNEQFF. CDR3 bases: TGTGCCAGCAGTTTAACGGACAATGAGCAGTTCTTC.

V is TRBV5-1 and J is TRBJ2-5; 7 bases are a match to TRBD1. CDR1 and CDR2 from the germline V gene are SGHRS and YFSETQ. V shed 4 bases, J shed 1 base, and the junction held 1 base outside the gene matches. There are 13 residues in the CDR3. The CDR3 spells CASSGDSQETQYF. CDR3 bases: TGCGCCAGCAGCGGGGACAGCCAAGAGACCCAGTACTTC.

The rearrangement uses TRBV9 and TRBJ2-2; 10 nucleotides match TRBD1. This CDR3 region has 16 residues. The trim removed 3 bases at V and 4 bases at J, leaving 6 bases unmatched. The germline gives CDR1 SGDLS, CDR2 YYNGEE. The CDR3 DNA is TGTGCCAGCAGCGATCCGGGACAGGGGCTCACCGGGGAGCTGTTTTTT. This codes for CASSDPGQGLTGELFF.

This chain links TRBV11-2 with TRBJ2-7; D is perhaps TRBD1 (6 bases). The CDR3 has 13 amino acids. Per germline, CDR1 SGHAT and CDR2 FQNNGV. The ends were cut back, 5 bases at V and 2 bases at J, with 10 bases in the middle. CDR3 loop: CASSNRDTYEQYF. CDR3 coding DNA: TGTGCCAGCAGCAACCGGGACACCTACGAGCAGTACTTC.

The chain recombines TRBV5-1 with TRBJ2-1, with 10 bases lining up with TRBD2. The CDR3 contains 17 residues. V shed 3 bases, J shed 7 bases, and the junction held 13 bases outside the gene matches. CDR1 and CDR2 (germline): SGHRS, YFSETQ. The CDR3 DNA follows: TGCGCCAGCAGCTGGGTGATACTAGCGGGGAGAGATAATGAGCAGTTCTTC. It codes for CASSWVILAGRDNEQFF.